This T cell receptor beta chain is drawn from a study of blood T cell repertoires in COVID-19. Assay: immunoSEQ multiplex PCR; the TCRdb copy retains only in-frame clones and omits some. The data contain about 260,000 clones, about four fifths of them singletons. This clone was observed a few times. Germline V CDR1 and CDR2: SGHAT, FQNNGV. V was pared by 4 bases and J by 1 base, with 11 bases between. The CDR3 is 14 residues long. The sequence was collected from a woman between 45 and 60 years old who had recovered from COVID-19. The V and J genes are TRBV11-2 and TRBJ2-7; D remains unclear. Input material: peripheral blood. The CDR3 DNA sequence: TGTGCCAGCAGCTCCTCGCGGAGTTCCTACGAGCAGTACTTC. Encoded protein: CASSSSRSSYEQYF.